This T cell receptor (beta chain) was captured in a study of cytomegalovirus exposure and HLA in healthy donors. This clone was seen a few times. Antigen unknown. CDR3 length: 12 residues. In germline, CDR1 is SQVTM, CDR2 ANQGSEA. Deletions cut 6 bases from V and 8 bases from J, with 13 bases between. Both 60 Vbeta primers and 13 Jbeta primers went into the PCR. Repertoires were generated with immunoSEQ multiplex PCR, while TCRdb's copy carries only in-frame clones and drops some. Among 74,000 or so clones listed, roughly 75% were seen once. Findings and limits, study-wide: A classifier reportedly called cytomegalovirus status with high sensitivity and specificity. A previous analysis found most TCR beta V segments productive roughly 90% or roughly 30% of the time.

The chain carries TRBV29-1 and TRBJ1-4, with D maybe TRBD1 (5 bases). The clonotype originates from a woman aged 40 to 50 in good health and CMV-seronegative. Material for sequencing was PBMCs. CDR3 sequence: CSVGRVGEKLFF. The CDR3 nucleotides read TGCAGCGTAGGCAGGGTCGGAGAAAAACTGTTTTTT. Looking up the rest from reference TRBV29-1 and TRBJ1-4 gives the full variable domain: SAVISQKPSRDICQRGTSLTIQCQVDSQVTMMFWYRQQPGQSLTLIATANQGSEATYESGFVIDKFPISRPNLTFSTLTVSNMSPEDSSIYLCSVGRVGEKLFFGSGTQLSVL.